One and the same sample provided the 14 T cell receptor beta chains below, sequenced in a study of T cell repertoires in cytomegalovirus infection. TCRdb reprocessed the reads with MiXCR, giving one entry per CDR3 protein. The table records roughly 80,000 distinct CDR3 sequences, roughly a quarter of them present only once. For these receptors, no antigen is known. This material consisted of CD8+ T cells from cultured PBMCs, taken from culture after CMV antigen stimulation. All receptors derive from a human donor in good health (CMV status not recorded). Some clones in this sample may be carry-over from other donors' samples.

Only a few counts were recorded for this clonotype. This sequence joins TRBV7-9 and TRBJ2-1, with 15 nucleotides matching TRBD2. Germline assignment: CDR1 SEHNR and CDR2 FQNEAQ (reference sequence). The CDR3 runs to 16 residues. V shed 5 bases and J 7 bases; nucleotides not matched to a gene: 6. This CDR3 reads CASSSRTSGGENEQFF. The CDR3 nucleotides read TGTGCCAGCAGCAGCCGGACTAGCGGGGGGGAAAATGAGCAGTTCTTC.

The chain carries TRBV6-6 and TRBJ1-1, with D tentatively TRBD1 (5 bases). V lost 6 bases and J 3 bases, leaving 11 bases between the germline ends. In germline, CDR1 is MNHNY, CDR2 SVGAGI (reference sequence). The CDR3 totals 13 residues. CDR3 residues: CASSPRGDTEAFF. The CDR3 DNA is TGTGCCAGCAGCCCCAGAGGGGACACTGAAGCTTTCTTT.

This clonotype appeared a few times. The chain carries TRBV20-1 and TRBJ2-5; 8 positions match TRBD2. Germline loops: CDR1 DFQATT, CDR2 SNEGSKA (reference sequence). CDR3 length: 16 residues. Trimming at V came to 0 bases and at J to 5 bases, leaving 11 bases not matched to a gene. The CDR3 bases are TGCAGTGCTAGAGATGCGGCAACGGGAGGGGGTGAGACCCAGTACTTC. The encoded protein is CSARDAATGGGETQYF.

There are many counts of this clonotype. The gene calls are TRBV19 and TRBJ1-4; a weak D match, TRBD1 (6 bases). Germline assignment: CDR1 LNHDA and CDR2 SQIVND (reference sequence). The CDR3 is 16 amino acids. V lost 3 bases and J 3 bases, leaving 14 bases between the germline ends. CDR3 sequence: CASSISRGSANEKLFF. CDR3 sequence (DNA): TGTGCCAGTAGTATCTCCAGGGGATCGGCTAATGAAAAACTGTTTTTT.

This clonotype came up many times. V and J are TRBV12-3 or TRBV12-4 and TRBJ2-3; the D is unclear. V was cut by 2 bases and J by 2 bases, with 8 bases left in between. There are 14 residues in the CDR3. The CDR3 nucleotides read TGTGCCAGCAGTTTACAGTTATCCACAGATACGCAGTATTTT. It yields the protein CASSLQLSTDTQYF.

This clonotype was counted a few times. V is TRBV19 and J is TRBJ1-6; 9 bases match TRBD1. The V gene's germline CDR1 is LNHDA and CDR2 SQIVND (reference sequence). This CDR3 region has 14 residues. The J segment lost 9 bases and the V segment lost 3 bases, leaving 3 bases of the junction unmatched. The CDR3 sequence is CASSMGQGRSPLHF. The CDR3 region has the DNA TGTGCCAGTAGTATGGGACAGGGTCGTTCACCCCTCCACTTT.

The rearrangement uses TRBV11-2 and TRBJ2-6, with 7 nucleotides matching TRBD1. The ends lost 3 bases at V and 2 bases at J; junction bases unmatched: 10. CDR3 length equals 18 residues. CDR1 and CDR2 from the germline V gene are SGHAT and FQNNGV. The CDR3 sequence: CASSFETGSLAGANVLTF. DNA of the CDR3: TGTGCCAGCAGCTTCGAGACAGGGTCCCTGGCTGGGGCCAACGTCCTGACTTTC.

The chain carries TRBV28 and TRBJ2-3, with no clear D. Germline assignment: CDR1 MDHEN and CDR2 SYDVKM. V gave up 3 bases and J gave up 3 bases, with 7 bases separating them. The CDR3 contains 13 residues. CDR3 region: CASSFRVTDTQYF. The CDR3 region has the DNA TGTGCCAGCAGTTTTAGGGTGACAGATACGCAGTATTTT.

Here the CDR3 reads CASMGNRNTEAFF. In DNA form, the CDR3 reads TGCGCCAGCATGGGGAATAGGAACACTGAAGCTTTCTTT. V is TRBV10-2 and J is TRBJ1-1; D is ambiguous. CDR1 and CDR2 (germline): WSHSY, SAAADI. The CDR3 sequence is 13 residues long. Trimming took 7 bases from V and 1 from J, leaving 10 bases between them.

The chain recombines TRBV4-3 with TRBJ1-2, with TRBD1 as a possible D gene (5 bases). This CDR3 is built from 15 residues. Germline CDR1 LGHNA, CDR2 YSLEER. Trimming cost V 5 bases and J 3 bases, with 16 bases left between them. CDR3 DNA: TGCGCCAGCAGCTTCGGTGGGGCTTTTGACTATGGCTACACCTTC. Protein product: CASSFGGAFDYGYTF.

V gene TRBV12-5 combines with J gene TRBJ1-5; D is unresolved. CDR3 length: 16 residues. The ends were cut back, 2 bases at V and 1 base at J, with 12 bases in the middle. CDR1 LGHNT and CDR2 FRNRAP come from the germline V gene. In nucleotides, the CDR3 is TGTGCTAGTGGTTTGTGGTCTCCCGACAGCAATCAGCCCCAGCATTTT. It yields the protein CASGLWSPDSNQPQHF.

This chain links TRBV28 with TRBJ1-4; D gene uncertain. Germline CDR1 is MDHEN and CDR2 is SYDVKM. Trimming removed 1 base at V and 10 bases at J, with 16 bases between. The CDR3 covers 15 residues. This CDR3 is CASSLSIHWPAKLFF. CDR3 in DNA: TGTGCCAGCAGTTTATCCATACATTGGCCGGCAAAACTGTTTTTT.

As DNA, the CDR3 is TGTGCCATCAGGGAAGGGACTAGCGGGAGAAGGAACAATGAGCAGTTCTTC. Translating it yields CAIREGTSGRRNNEQFF. The V and J genes are TRBV10-3 and TRBJ2-1, with 14 bases lining up with TRBD2. The CDR3 is 17 residues long. The V gene end was trimmed by 6 bases and the J gene end by 5 bases; junction bases not matched to a gene: 9. Germline V gene data show CDR1 as ENHRY and CDR2 as SYGVKD.

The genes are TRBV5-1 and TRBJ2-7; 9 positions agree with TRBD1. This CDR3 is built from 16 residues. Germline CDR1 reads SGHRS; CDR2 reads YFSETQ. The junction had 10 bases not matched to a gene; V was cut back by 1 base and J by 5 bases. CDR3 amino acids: CASSLRPGQGTNEQYF. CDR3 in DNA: TGCGCCAGCAGCTTGCGTCCCGGACAGGGGACGAACGAGCAGTACTTC.